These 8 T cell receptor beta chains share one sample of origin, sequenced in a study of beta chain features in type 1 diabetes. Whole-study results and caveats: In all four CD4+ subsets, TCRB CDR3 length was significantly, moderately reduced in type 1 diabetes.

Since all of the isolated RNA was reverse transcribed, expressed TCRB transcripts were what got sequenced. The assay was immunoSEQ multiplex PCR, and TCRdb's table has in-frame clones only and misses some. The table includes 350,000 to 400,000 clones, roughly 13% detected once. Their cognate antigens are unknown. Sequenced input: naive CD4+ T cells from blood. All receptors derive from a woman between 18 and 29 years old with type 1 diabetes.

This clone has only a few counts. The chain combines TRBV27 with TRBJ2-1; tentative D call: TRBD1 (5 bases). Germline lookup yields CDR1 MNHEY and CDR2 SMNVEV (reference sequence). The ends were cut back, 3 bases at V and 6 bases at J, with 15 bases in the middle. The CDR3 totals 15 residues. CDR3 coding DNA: TGTGCCAGCAGTTTGGACACTTTAGAGGTCAATGAGCAGTTCTTC. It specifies CASSLDTLEVNEQFF.

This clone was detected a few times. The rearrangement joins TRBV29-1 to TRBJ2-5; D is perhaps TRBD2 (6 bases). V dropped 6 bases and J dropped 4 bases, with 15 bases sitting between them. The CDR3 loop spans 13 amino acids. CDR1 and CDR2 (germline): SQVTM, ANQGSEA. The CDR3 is CSVGQGGGETQYF. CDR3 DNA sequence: TGCAGCGTGGGGCAGGGAGGTGGAGAGACCCAGTACTTC. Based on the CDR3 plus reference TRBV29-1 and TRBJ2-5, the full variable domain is SAVISQKPSRDICQRGTSLTIQCQVDSQVTMMFWYRQQPGQSLTLIATANQGSEATYESGFVIDKFPISRPNLTFSTLTVSNMSPEDSSIYLCSVGQGGGETQYFGPGTRLLVL.

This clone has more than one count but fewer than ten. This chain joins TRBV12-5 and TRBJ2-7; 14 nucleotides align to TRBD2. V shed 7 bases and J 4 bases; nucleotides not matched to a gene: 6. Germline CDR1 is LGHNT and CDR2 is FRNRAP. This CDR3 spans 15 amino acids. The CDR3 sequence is CASAIGTSGRYEQYF. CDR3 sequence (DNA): TGTGCTAGTGCCATCGGGACTAGCGGGAGATACGAGCAGTACTTC.

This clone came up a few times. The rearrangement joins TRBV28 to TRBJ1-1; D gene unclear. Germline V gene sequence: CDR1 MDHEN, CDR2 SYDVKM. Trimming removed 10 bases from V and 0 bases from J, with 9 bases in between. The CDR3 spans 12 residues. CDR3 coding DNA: TGTGCCACCGGTATCCTGAACACTGAAGCTTTCTTT. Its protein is CATGILNTEAFF.

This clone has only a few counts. CDR3 DNA: TGTGCCAGCAGGCCCACGGACTCGTGGGAGCAGTTCTTC. This encodes CASRPTDSWEQFF. The V and J genes are TRBV6-5 and TRBJ2-1; TRBD2 might be the D (5 bases). CDR1 MNHEY and CDR2 SVGAGI come from the germline V gene. The germline V and J ends were trimmed by 6 bases and 10 bases, with 16 bases remaining between them. This CDR3 is built from 13 residues.

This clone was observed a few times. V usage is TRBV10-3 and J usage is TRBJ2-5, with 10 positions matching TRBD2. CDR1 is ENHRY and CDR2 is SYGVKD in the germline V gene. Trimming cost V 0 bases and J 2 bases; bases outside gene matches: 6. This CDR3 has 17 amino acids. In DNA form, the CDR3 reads TGTGCCATCAGTGAGTCCTCCGGACTAGCGGCTCAAGAGACCCAGTACTTC. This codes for CAISESSGLAAQETQYF.

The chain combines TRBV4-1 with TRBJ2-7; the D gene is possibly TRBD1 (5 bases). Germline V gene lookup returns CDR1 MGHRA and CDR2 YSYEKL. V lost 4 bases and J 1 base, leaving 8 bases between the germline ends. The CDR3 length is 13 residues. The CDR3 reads CASSRTGSYEQYF. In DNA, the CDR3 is TGCGCCAGCAGCCGCACAGGTTCCTACGAGCAGTACTTC.

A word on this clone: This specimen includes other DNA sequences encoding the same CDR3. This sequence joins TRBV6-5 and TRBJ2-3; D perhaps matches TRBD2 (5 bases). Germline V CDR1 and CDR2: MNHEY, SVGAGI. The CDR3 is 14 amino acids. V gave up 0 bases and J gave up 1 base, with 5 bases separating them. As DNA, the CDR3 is TGTGCCAGCAGTTACTCCGGGGGCACAGATACGCAGTATTTT. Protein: CASSYSGGTDTQYF.